This record covers a single T cell receptor beta chain. This clone was recorded once. Its antigen remains unidentified. No qualities accompany the bases; no much larger clone lies one base away. This sample is drawn from a study of OX40 agonist ivuxolimab in advanced cancers. With respect to the entire study: Ivuxolimab was a fully human IgG2 agonistic monoclonal antibody targeting the costimulatory receptor OX40 (CD134). Intravenous ivuxolimab was administered to patients every 2 weeks at six dose levels: 0.01, 0.1, 0.3, 1.5, 3 and 10 mg/kg. Of the roughly 50 dose-escalation patients, hepatocellular carcinoma was present in roughly 19, melanoma in roughly 15, renal cell carcinoma in 9 and head and neck cancer in 9. A male proportion of around 81% and a mean age of approximately 62 years, ranging from roughly 20 to 80, were recorded for the dose-escalation cohort. Patients were allowed to have had prior anti-PD-1, anti-PD-L1 or anti-CTLA-4 therapy, and around two fifths of the dose-escalation patients had been treated with checkpoint inhibitors. Partial responses occurred in three dose-escalation patients, of whom one had hepatocellular carcinoma and two had cutaneous melanoma. Peripheral TCRbeta sequencing was intended to test whether TCR sequence diversity was altered and clonal T-cell expansion was caused by ivuxolimab. The paper reports the monotherapy dose-escalation portion (N = 52 patients) of the phase I ivuxolimab trial.

V has 4 bases trimmed and J has 5 bases trimmed; junction bases matching no gene number 3. Reading the germline V gene (reference sequence) gives CDR1 SGHNT and CDR2 YYREEE. The CDR3 starts with the cysteine, ends with the phenylalanine, and has 15 residues. Kept here is only the CDR3 DNA, which spans 45 bases and is read in frame from base 1. For sequencing of the TCRbeta CDR3 region, genomic DNA was extracted from the sorted cells. The immunoSEQ Assay was used for sequencing of TCRbeta CDR3 regions. The immuneACCESS repertoire file appears here via TCRdb, limited to in-frame rearrangements. These files lack a portion of the clones; in checked studies, under half of the deficit traces to unresolved V genes, and the cause of the others is not known. The sample records roughly 50,000 clones, 89% of which are singletons. About 6.5% of the sample belongs to the ten largest clones. The trial excluded patients who had a history of autoimmune disease or who were on systemic immunosuppression. Peripheral blood for TCR sequencing was drawn from every dose cohort at baseline, at cycle 4 day 1 and at cycle 7 day 1. The samples were taken from a phase I, first-in-human, multicenter, open-label dose-escalation trial of ivuxolimab. Adults with locally advanced or metastatic melanoma, renal cell, hepatocellular, or head and neck squamous cell carcinoma were enrolled in the trial. Before TCR sequencing, CD4+ T cells and CD8+ T cells from peripheral blood were sorted into separate populations.

The paper's findings and limits, for the study overall: Antigen specificity was not determined for the clonally expanded peripheral T cells. After ivuxolimab, CD8+ T cells had more expanded clones than CD4+ T cells on average. Clonal expansion of both CD4+ and CD8+ blood T cells was observed from baseline to week 6 at doses 0.1 to 3.0 mg/kg. Low levels of normalized T-cell clonal expansion were also seen in some nonresponding patients. In the 0.1-3.0 mg/kg groups, partial responders were among the patients with the lowest normalized peripheral clonal expansion, particularly in CD8+ T cells.

This receptor was identified in an adult with an advanced solid tumor such as melanoma, head and neck, liver or kidney cancer. The sequenced sample was CD4+ or CD8+ T cells sorted from blood, obtained in a trial of the OX40 agonist ivuxolimab. The chain uses TRBV5-4 and TRBJ2-1; TRBD2 aligns with 13 central bases. This receptor has the CDR3 CASSRLAGGDNEQFF. The DNA sequence is given as TGTGCCAGCAGCAGACTAGCGGGGGGCGACAATGAGCAGTTCTTC.